This T cell receptor beta chain was captured by sequencing in a study of blood T cell repertoires in COVID-19. Study details: COVID-19 samples, acute and convalescent, were from the United States, Italy and Spain. PBMCs, B-cell-depleted T cells, or T cells were the source of the cDNA or gDNA that made up the material.

Original handling: Counts of nucleated cells, estimated from reference gene primer amplification, were obtained. The protocol was immunoSEQ multiplex PCR, while the TCRdb copy is restricted to in-frame clones and leaves out a portion. The V and J calls and the clone size are those of that table, but D and trimming were determined from the DNA. The sample consists of 95,000 to 100,000 clones, around 85% of them appearing once. Sequenced material: peripheral blood. This TCR was recovered from a woman in her 70s with active or convalescent COVID-19.

The CDR3 DNA reads as TGCGCCAGCAGCCCTCAGGTTCAAGAGACCCAGTACTTC. Translation gives CASSPQVQETQYF. The chain carries TRBV5-1 and TRBJ2-5, with unresolved D. Germline CDR1 and CDR2: SGHRS and YFSETQ. V was cut by 4 bases and J by 2 bases, with 9 bases left in between. The CDR3 totals 13 residues.